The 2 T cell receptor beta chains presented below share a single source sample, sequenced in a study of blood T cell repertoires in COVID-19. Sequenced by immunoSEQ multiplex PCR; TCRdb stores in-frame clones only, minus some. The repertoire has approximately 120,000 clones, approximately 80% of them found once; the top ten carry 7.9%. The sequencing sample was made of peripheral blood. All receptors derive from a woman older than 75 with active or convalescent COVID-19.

CDR3 sequence: CASSKAPAGANEQFF. The DNA of the CDR3 is TGTGCCAGTAGTAAAGCCCCAGCGGGAGCAAATGAGCAGTTCTTC. The chain is built from TRBV19 and TRBJ2-1, with TRBD2 identical over 8 bases. V was pared by 4 bases and J by 7 bases, with 9 bases of the junction left unmatched. Germline V gene lookup returns CDR1 LNHDA and CDR2 SQIVND (reference sequence). There are 15 residues in the CDR3.

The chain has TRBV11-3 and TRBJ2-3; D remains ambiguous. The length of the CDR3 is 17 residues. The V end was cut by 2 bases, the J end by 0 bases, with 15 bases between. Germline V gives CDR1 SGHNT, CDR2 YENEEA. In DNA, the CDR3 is TGTGCCAGCAGCTTAACGATATTCGGTACTAGCACAGATACGCAGTATTTT. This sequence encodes CASSLTIFGTSTDTQYF.